The 2 T cell receptor beta chains listed next were all sequenced from one sample in a study of T-cell reconstitution after alpha-beta-depleted transplantation in children. The authors prepared the TCRbeta library with unique molecular identifiers. A single record per CDR3 protein comes from TCRdb applying MiXCR to the PCR reads. The table shows 300,000 to 400,000 distinct CDR3 sequences, with around 25% occurring only once. The starting material was PBMCs, mostly from graft donor cells, obtained 180 days after TCRalphabeta/CD19-depleted stem cell transplant. The source is a male patient under 18 who had a stem cell transplant for acute lymphoblastic leukemia, so the T cells may come from the graft donor.

The chain joins TRBV7-3 to TRBJ2-3, with TRBD2 as a possible D gene (6 bases). V lost 5 bases, J lost 8 bases, and 11 bases lay in between. Germline-derived CDR1 and CDR2 are SGHTA and FQGTGA. The CDR3 has 12 residues. As DNA, the CDR3 is TGTGCCAGCAGCCCTCGGAGGGGTACGCAGTATTTT. This translates into CASSPRRGTQYF.

This clonotype was counted between two and nine times. The chain carries TRBV7-2 and TRBJ2-7; D might be TRBD2 (5 bases). Deletions cut 10 bases from V and 7 bases from J, with 23 bases between. Germline CDR1 is SGHTA and CDR2 is FQGNSA. This CDR3 is built from 14 residues. The CDR3 spells CATAFDYRSGEQYF. The CDR3 nucleotides read TGTGCCACCGCGTTTGACTACCGGAGTGGAGAGCAGTACTTC.